The 5 T cell receptor beta chains reported below all come from one sample, sequenced in a study of T-cell reconstitution after alpha-beta-depleted transplantation in children (dated by TCRdb to between 2015 and 2016). The protocol used for the library was PCR. The sequencer was an Illumina HiSeq 2500. TCR library preparation used molecular barcoding, with unique molecular identifiers applied to normalize quantification of the TCRbeta repertoire. The raw public reads went through TCRdb reprocessing: fastp at Q25, MiXCR clone calling, in-frame beta chains kept. CDR3 protein sequences are deduplicated, and each keeps its most common genes and DNA. This sample comprises around 100,000 distinct CDR3 sequences, under 13% of them detected only once. The biggest ten clones account for roughly a third of the sample. This specimen's treatment or condition label, per the study, means: allogeneic hematopoietic cell transplantation with graft depleted of TCRalphabeta T cells and CD19 B cells.

Sequences were derived from PBMCs, sampled before TCRalphabeta/CD19-depleted stem cell transplant. The receptors were sampled from a boy aged 2 to 10 with acute lymphoblastic leukemia, due to receive a stem cell transplant.

Note on this clonotype: Since the CDR3 does not end with the conserved phenylalanine or tryptophan, this likely comes from a read error. The J gene is TRBJ2-5, the V gene TRBV5-1; 9 positions agree with TRBD2. The ends lost 0 bases at V and 3 bases at J; junction bases unmatched: 6. Germline V gene sequence: CDR1 SGHRS, CDR2 YFSETQ. This CDR3 is built from 16 residues. The CDR3 sequence: CASSLDEASGEETQYC. CDR3 coding DNA: TGCGCCAGCAGCTTGGACGAGGCTAGCGGGGAAGAGACCCAGTACTGC.

The sample holds a few counts of this clonotype. The J gene is TRBJ1-4, the V gene TRBV7-6; D not resolved. Germline CDR1 is SGHVS and CDR2 is FNYEAQ. The CDR3 is 14 amino acids. Trimming pared 0 bases from V and 8 bases from J, leaving 10 bases between. For the CDR3, the DNA is TGTGCCAGCAGCTTAGCTCCTGAAGGGGAAAAACTGTTTTTT. It encodes CASSLAPEGEKLFF. The full variable domain, in which reference TRBV7-6 and TRBJ1-4 provide the parts outside the CDR3, is GAGVSQSPRYKVTKRGQDVALRCDPISGHVSLYWYRQALGQGPEFLTYFNYEAQQDKSGLPNDRFSAERPEGSISTLTIQRTEQRDSAMYRCASSLAPEGEKLFFGSGTQLSVL.

The chain has TRBV5-1 and TRBJ1-5; D is uncertain. The CDR3 is 12 amino acids. V gave up 2 bases and J gave up 3 bases, with 3 bases separating them. CDR1 is SGHRS and CDR2 is YFSETQ in the germline V gene. The CDR3 region has the DNA TGCGCCAGCAGCTTCAACAATCAGCCCCAGCATTTT. It yields the protein CASSFNNQPQHF.

The CDR3 region is CASSPGYSPLHF. CDR3 DNA sequence: TGCGCCAGCAGCCCGGGTTATTCACCCCTCCACTTT. This chain joins TRBV5-1 and TRBJ1-6; unclear D gene. CDR1 and CDR2 (germline): SGHRS, YFSETQ. There are 12 residues in the CDR3. Trimming pared 4 bases from V and 8 bases from J, leaving 7 bases between.

This clonotype was counted between two and nine times. This rearrangement joins TRBV7-8 to TRBJ1-3, with a possible D match to TRBD1 (5 bases). Germline CDR1 and CDR2: SGHVS and FQNEAQ. This CDR3 contains 15 residues. Trimming stripped 1 base from V and 0 bases from J, with 7 bases between. The CDR3 loop reads CASSLGGGSGNTIYF. CDR3 bases: TGTGCCAGCAGCTTAGGGGGGGGCTCTGGAAACACCATATATTTT. The full variable domain, with the rest looked up from reference TRBV7-8 and TRBJ1-3, is GAGVSQSPRYKVAKRGQDVALRCDPISGHVSLFWYQQALGQGPEFLTYFQNEAQLDKSGLPSDRFFAERPEGSVSTLKIQRTQQEDSAVYLCASSLGGGSGNTIYFGEGSWLTVV.